Listed below are T cell receptor beta chains from one sample, sequenced in a study of T cell responses to AZD1222 COVID-19 vaccine. The protocol was immunoSEQ multiplex PCR, while the TCRdb copy is restricted to in-frame clones and leaves out a portion. In the table there are about 76,000 clones, approximately 91% of which are singletons. The starting material was peripheral blood, obtained on day 0 of AZD1222 vaccination. Receptors originate from an adult in good health. Each CDR3 is given with its conserved first and last residue. The D gene is left open where the match is weak. Clone size, where shown, is once, few, many, or a class for clones that have expanded.

d_call clone_size j_call v_call cdr3_nt cdr3_aa
TRBD1 . TRBJ2-2 TRBV11-1 TGTGCCAGCAGCCCGACAGGGGGCTCCGGGGAGCTGTTTTTT CASSPTGGSGELFF
. . TRBJ1-2 TRBV30 TGTGCCTGGAGTGGGGGGGTTAGCTACACCTTC CAWSGGVSYTF
. . TRBJ1-2 TRBV29-1 TGCAGCGTTGAAGATCTTGACAGATCCCGGGACTTC CSVEDLDRSRDF
. . TRBJ1-1 TRBV2 TGTGCCAGCAGTGAGGTGAACACTGAAGCTTTCTTT CASSEVNTEAFF
TRBD1 once TRBJ2-3 TRBV10-3 TGTGCCATCAGTGACGGGACAGACACAGATACGCAGTATTTT CAISDGTDTDTQYF
. . TRBJ1-5 TRBV2 TGTGCCAGCAGTGAAGAGGTCACGCGAGTCCGTGGCAATCAGCCCCAGCATTTT CASSEEVTRVRGNQPQHF
. . TRBJ1-5 TRBV10-1 TGCGCCAGCAGTGGGCGGGTAGGGCCCCAGCATTTT CASSGRVGPQHF
. few TRBJ1-2 TRBV6-1 TGTGCCAGCAGTGAACGGGGGGAATATGGCTACACCTTC CASSERGEYGYTF
TRBD1 . TRBJ2-2 TRBV4-2 TGTGCCAGCAGCCACCGACAGGGGGATTCCGGGGAGCTGTTTTTT CASSHRQGDSGELFF
. . TRBJ1-1 TRBV4-1 TGCGCCAGCAGCCCACATGTTTATGGTACAGACATGAACACTGAAGCTTTCTTT CASSPHVYGTDMNTEAFF
TRBD2 . TRBJ2-1 TRBV7-9 TGTGCCAGCAGCCCAATGGAGGGGCTAGCGGGGGGCAATGAGCAGTTCTTC CASSPMEGLAGGNEQFF
. . TRBJ1-5 TRBV4-1 TGCGCCAGCAGCCAAGATAACCTTAATCAGCCCCAGCATTTT CASSQDNLNQPQHF
. . TRBJ1-6 TRBV23-1 TGCGCCAGCAGCCAAGGACGGTATCGTCGGAATTCACCCCTCCACTTT CASSQGRYRRNSPLHF
. . TRBJ1-5 TRBV23-1 TGCGCCAGCAGGGGGACGCATTTT CASRGTHF
. . TRBJ2-7 TRBV10-3 TGTGCCACCGCGAGGGGGATTGCCTACGAGCAGTACTTC CATARGIAYEQYF
TRBD2 once TRBJ2-7 TRBV5-1 TGCGCCAGCCGACCTACTAGCGGAGGGACCTACGAGCAGTACTTC CASRPTSGGTYEQYF
TRBD1 few TRBJ2-3 TRBV11-2 TGTGCCAGCGGCTTCGGGACAGGGGGCTTAGGAACAGATACGCAGTATTTT CASGFGTGGLGTDTQYF
. . TRBJ1-2 TRBV20-1 TGCAGTGCTGAGTCCCGGGGTGGCTACACCTTC CSAESRGGYTF
. once TRBJ1-6 TRBV5-4 TGTGCCAGCAGCTTCCGGACACCGGATAATTCACCCCTCCACTTT CASSFRTPDNSPLHF
TRBD1 . TRBJ2-1 TRBV5-4 TGTGCCAGCAGCTTGGGCGGGACAGGGGGCTACAATGAGCAGTTCTTC CASSLGGTGGYNEQFF
. . TRBJ2-5 TRBV30 . CARRAGGETQYF
. . TRBJ1-6 TRBV9 TGTGCCAGCAGCGGGACGGGCAGTCGTGATTCACCCCTCCACTTT CASSGTGSRDSPLHF
. . TRBJ2-2 TRBV24-1 TGTGCCACCAGTGACCCAAATCACAGGACCGGGGAGCTGTTTTTT CATSDPNHRTGELFF
. . TRBJ2-3 TRBV27 TGTGCCAGCAGGAGACTAGGGTCAGATACGCAGTATTTT CASRRLGSDTQYF
TRBD1 . TRBJ1-2 TRBV6-5 TGTGCCAGCAGTCCCCCAGGGGGGCCCTATGGCTACACCTTC CASSPPGGPYGYTF
. . TRBJ1-4 TRBV6-1 TGTGCCAGCAGTGAATACGGGGCCGGGGAAAAACTGTTTTTT CASSEYGAGEKLFF
. . TRBJ2-7 TRBV4-2 TGTGCCAGCAGCCAAGTCTTGGACAGCGGCTACGAGCAGTACTTC CASSQVLDSGYEQYF
. . TRBJ1-2 TRBV16 TGTGCCAGCAGCCTTACCGTCGGTGGCTACACCTTC CASSLTVGGYTF
TRBD2 . TRBJ2-7 TRBV6-5 TGTGCCAGCAGTTACTCCAGCGGGAGCTACGAGCAGTACTTC CASSYSSGSYEQYF
. . TRBJ2-1 TRBV21-1 TGTGCCAGCAGCAAACTCCTAAAGACGAGGTTACGCAATGAGCAGTTCTTC CASSKLLKTRLRNEQFF
. few TRBJ1-1 TRBV28 TGTGCCAGCAGCCCTGCCGGGACGGTTGAAGCTTTCTTT CASSPAGTVEAFF
. once TRBJ2-1 TRBV5-1 TGCGCCAGCAGCTTGGGTGGTAGCGGCGCCAATGAGCAGTTCTTC CASSLGGSGANEQFF
. few TRBJ2-2 TRBV28 TGTGCCAGCAGTTTAGGCCCCGGGGAGCTGTTTTTT CASSLGPGELFF
TRBD2 . TRBJ2-1 TRBV4-1 TGCGCCAGCAAGGGGTCTAGCGGGCCTCATGGGGAGCAGTTCTTC CASKGSSGPHGEQFF
. . TRBJ1-5 TRBV6-7 TGTGCCACCTTCATGGGACACGATTATCAGCCCCAGCATTTT CATFMGHDYQPQHF
TRBD1 . TRBJ2-1 TRBV12-5 TGTGCTAGTGGTCCTGGACAGGGGGAGTACAATGAGCAGTTCTTC CASGPGQGEYNEQFF
TRBD1 . TRBJ2-1 TRBV7-9 TGTGCCAGCAGCGCGAGGCGGGACAGGAGAAAGGGGCAGTTCTTC CASSARRDRRKGQFF
. few TRBJ2-1 TRBV5-1 TGCGCCAGCAGCTTGAGGGTCAATGAGCAGTTCTTC CASSLRVNEQFF
TRBD1 . TRBJ1-4 TRBV19 TGTGCCAGTACGGACAGGGGGCAGGAAAAACTGTTTTTT CASTDRGQEKLFF
. . TRBJ2-3 TRBV6-2/TRBV6-3 TGTGCCAGCAGTTTTCCCCTAGGAGGAGGGTGGACAGATACGCAGTATTTT CASSFPLGGGWTDTQYF
. . TRBJ2-1 TRBV12-3/TRBV12-4 TGTGCCAGCAGTTTGACCTACAATGAGCAGTTCTTC CASSLTYNEQFF
. . TRBJ2-3 TRBV14 TGTGCCAGCAGCCAAGAAGTTATCGGCGGGGCAGATACGCAGTATTTT CASSQEVIGGADTQYF
TRBD1 . TRBJ1-4 TRBV19 TGTGCCAGTAGTACCCGACAGGGGGGTGAAAAACTGTTTTTT CASSTRQGGEKLFF
. . TRBJ2-3 TRBV5-1 TGCGCCAGCAGCGACCCCGTAGTTGATACGCAGTATTTT CASSDPVVDTQYF
TRBD1 . TRBJ2-2 TRBV6-5 TGTGCCACCCTGAGGGACAGGAACACCGGGGAGCTGTTTTTT CATLRDRNTGELFF